Sequencing of this TCR beta chain was carried out in a study of cytomegalovirus exposure and HLA in healthy donors. Study conclusions and caveats: The records held CMV serostatus as the only immune exposure information.

V dropped 0 bases and J dropped 2; count of bases not matched to a gene: 3. The CDR3 contains 16 residues. Germline V gene data show CDR1 as ENHRY and CDR2 as SYGVKD. PCR primers comprised 60 Vbeta and 13 Jbeta primers. Profiled with immunoSEQ multiplex PCR; TCRdb holds only in-frame clones, not every one. This table has approximately 190,000 clones, approximately 80% appearing once. As concerns this clone: Its antigen is currently unknown.

The chain joins TRBV10-3 to TRBJ2-2, with TRBD1 identical over 7 bases. The sequencing input was PBMCs. This clonotype was sampled from a man in his forties or fifties in good health and CMV-seropositive. For the CDR3, the DNA is TGTGCCATCAGTGAGTCGAGGGGGCGTAACACCGGGGAGCTGTTTTTT. Translating it yields CAISESRGRNTGELFF.